This TCR beta chain originates from a study of blood T cell repertoires in COVID-19 (dated by TCRdb to 2020 to 2022). Background for the entire study: The collaborator samples originated in the United States, Italy and Spain and spanned the acute and convalescent phases of COVID-19. The prospective study material was composed of cDNA or gDNA derived from T cells, B-cell-depleted T cells, or PBMCs. The dataset comprised deeply sampled blood TCRbeta repertoires from subjects exposed to, actively infected with, or recovered from COVID-19. The repertoires were made available in a free public database intended to serve as a resource for research on the immune response to SARS-CoV-2. Samples were obtained from the ongoing ImmuneRACE study (first 160 participants) and from 1,254 subjects provided by 6 global collaborators. Sample metadata almost always included a de-identified subject ID, COVID-19 status, age in years and sex. Where HLA class I and class II types were available, the types were taken from metadata supplied by the sample provider, not from assay-based typing. On the study overall, not on this receptor specifically: The amount of clinical and demographic metadata varied by source and participant and was provided uncurated.

Of note for this clone: Its antigen target is currently unknown. No base-level quality is on record; no much larger clone is a single base apart.

CDR1 MDHEN and CDR2 SYDVKM were looked up in the germline V gene. The CDR3 measures 12 amino acids from cysteine to phenylalanine. Here the CDR3 DNA is all that survives: 36 bases in frame from base 1. V is reduced by 6 bases and J by 10 bases, leaving a spacing of 13 bases between them. Enrolling through a virtual design, the prospective study's participants ranged in age from roughly 18 to 95 years and lived across about two dozen United States geographic areas. In the prospective study, participants were assigned to cohorts based on the clinical history participants reported in a screening survey and a study questionnaire. In the prospective study, mobile phlebotomists collected whole blood, serum and a nasopharyngeal or oropharyngeal swab from each participant. Additional blood draws and questionnaires over an approximately two-month period could optionally be provided by prospective study participants. Prospective study blood samples were shipped either frozen or at room temperature before DNA extraction.

The immunoSEQ Assay, a bias-controlled multiplex PCR, was used to amplify TCRbeta CDR3 regions from genomic DNA. Concerning the study's data processing: The number of nucleated cells in each sample was estimated by amplification of reference gene primers within the assay. Sequence reads were collapsed and filtered to measure the absolute abundance of every unique TCRbeta CDR3 rearrangement. For each sample, productive Simpson clonality was calculated as the square root of Simpson's diversity index across productive rearrangements. The source is immuneACCESS, and TCRdb retained only in-frame sequences with V and J called. Part of the clones is not carried over; for the studies checked, unresolved V genes explain less than half of this, and the remainder is unexplained. The DNA gave D and trimming, while V, J and clone size come from that table. This sample gives a few hundred thousand clones in total; 86% of them show up just once. The ten largest clones represent around 4% of the sample.

The rearranged segments are TRBV28 and TRBJ2-1, with TRBD1 perhaps the D gene, on 6 matching bases. Sequencing was performed on PBMCs or T cells enriched from blood (not recorded which). This clonotype was sampled from a woman aged 40 to 49 with acute COVID-19. For the CDR3, the sequence is CASRSFGTEQFF. At the DNA level, the sequence is TGTGCCAGCAGGAGCTTTGGGACAGAGCAGTTCTTC.